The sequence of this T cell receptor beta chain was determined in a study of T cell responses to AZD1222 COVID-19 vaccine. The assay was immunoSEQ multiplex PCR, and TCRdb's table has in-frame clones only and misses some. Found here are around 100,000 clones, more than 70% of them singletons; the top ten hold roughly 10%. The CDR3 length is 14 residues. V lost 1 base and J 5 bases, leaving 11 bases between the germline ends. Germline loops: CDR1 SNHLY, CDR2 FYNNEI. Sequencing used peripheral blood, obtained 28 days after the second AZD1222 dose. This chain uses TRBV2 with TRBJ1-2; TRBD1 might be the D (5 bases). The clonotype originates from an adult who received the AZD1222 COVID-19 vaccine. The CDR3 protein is CASSEGWQGYGYTF. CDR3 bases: TGTGCCAGCAGTGAAGGGTGGCAGGGATATGGCTACACCTTC.